This T cell receptor beta chain was profiled in a study of cytomegalovirus exposure and HLA in healthy donors. V shed 6 bases and J shed 1 base, with 14 bases lying between them. In germline, CDR1 is SGHTA, CDR2 FQGNSA. The CDR3 sequence is 15 residues long. Vbeta (60) and Jbeta (13) primers were used in the PCR. TCRdb's copy holds only in-frame clones and misses some; the assay was immunoSEQ multiplex PCR. The sample has 220,000 or so clones, 82% seen once. This receptor was identified in a woman aged 40-49 years in good health and CMV-seronegative. The chain is built from TRBV7-2 and TRBJ2-3; tentative D call: TRBD2 (6 bases). The sample was PBMCs. In DNA, the CDR3 is TGTGCCAGCAGTTTTCGGGGAGGTCGCACAGATACGCAGTATTTT. Its protein product is CASSFRGGRTDTQYF.